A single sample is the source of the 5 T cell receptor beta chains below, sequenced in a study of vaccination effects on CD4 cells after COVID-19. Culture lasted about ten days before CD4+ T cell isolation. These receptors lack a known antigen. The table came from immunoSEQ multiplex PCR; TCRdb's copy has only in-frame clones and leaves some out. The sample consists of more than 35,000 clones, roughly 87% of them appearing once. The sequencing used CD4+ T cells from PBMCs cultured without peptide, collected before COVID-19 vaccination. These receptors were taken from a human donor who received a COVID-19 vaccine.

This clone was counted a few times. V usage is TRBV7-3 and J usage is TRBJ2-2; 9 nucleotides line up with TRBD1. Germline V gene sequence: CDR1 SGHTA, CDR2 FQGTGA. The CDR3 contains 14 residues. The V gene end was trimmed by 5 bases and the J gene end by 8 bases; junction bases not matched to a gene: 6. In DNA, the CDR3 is TGTGCCAGCAGCAGAACACAGGGGGCAGGGGAGCTGTTTTTT. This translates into CASSRTQGAGELFF.

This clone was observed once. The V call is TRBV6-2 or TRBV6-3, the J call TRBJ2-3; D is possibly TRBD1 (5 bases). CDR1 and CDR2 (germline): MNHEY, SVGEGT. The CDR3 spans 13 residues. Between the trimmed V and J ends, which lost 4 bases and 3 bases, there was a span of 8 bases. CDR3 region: CASSWGWTDTQYF. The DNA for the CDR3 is TGTGCCAGCAGTTGGGGCTGGACAGATACGCAGTATTTT.

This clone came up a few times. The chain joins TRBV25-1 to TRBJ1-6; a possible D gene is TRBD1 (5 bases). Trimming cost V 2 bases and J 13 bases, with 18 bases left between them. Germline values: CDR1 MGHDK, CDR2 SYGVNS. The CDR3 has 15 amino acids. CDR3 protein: CASSEKGGGLSPLHF. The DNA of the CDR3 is TGTGCCAGCAGTGAAAAGGGCGGGGGACTCAGTCCCCTCCACTTT.

For the CDR3, the DNA is TGTGCCAGCAGCGGGACTAGCGGGATTTTACGGACAGATACGCAGTATTTT. Translating gives CASSGTSGILRTDTQYF. The V call is TRBV25-1, the J call TRBJ2-3, with 13 bases that match TRBD2. The trim removed 6 bases at V and 3 bases at J, leaving 9 bases unmatched. Germline CDR1 and CDR2: MGHDK and SYGVNS. CDR3 length equals 17 residues.

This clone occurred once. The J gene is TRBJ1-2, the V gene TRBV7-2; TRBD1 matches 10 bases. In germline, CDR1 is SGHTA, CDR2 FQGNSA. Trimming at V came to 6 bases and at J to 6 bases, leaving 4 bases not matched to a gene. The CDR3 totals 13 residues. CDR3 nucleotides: TGTGCCAGCAGTCGCGGGACAGGGGATGGCTACACCTTC. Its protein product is CASSRGTGDGYTF.